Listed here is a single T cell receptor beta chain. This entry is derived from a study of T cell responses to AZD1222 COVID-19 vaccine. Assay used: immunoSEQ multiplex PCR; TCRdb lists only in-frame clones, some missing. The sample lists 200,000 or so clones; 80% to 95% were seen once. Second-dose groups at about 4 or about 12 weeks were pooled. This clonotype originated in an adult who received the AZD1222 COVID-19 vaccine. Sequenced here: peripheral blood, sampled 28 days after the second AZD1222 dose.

In nucleotides, the CDR3 is TGTGCCAGCAGTTTATCGGACAGGCTCAATCAGCCCCAGCATTTT. This translates into CASSLSDRLNQPQHF. The V gene is TRBV28, the J gene TRBJ1-5; 7 nucleotides match TRBD1. CDR1 is MDHEN, CDR2 SYDVKM, per germline. Losses at the gene ends were 1 base for V and 3 bases for J; bases not matched to a gene: 3. This CDR3 contains 15 residues.